A single sample gave rise to the 8 T cell receptor beta chains below, sequenced in a study of CXCR3-negative and CXCR3-positive naive CD8 T cells. The study made its TRB cDNA libraries by 5' RACE, adding UMI labels. TCRdb reprocessed the 5' RACE reads and reports one entry per CDR3 protein, with no DNA. The listing records over 70,000 distinct CDR3 sequences. Sequencing input: naive CXCR3- CD8+ T cells from blood. Stated subset: CD45RO-CCR7+CD27+CD95- naive CD8+ T cells lacking CXCR3 (TNR3-). The receptors were gathered from a human donor in good health. Some clones in this sample may be carry-over from other donors' samples.

The chain employs TRBV7-2 and TRBJ2-5; the D call from TCRdb, TRBD2, cannot be confirmed without DNA. The CDR3 extends over 16 amino acids. CDR1 SGHTA and CDR2 FQGNSA come from the germline V gene. Here the CDR3 reads CASSLGLAGGQETQYF.

The chain joins TRBV30 to TRBJ1-1; TCRdb selects TRBD1, and the lack of DNA leaves this call unchecked. The germline CDR1 and CDR2 sequences are GTSNPN and SVGIG (reference sequence). The CDR3 is made up of 13 amino acids. The CDR3 spells CAWSVTGGTEAFF.

J is TRBJ2-1 and V is TRBV11-2; there is no DNA to check the TCRdb D call of TRBD2. The CDR3 sequence is 15 residues long. Germline V CDR1 and CDR2: SGHAT, FQNNGV. This CDR3 is CASSPRVGLNNEQFF.

The rearrangement uses TRBV25-1 and TRBJ2-2; TCRdb's D call of TRBD2 is untestable without DNA. The CDR3 has 17 residues. Germline V lookup: CDR1 MGHDK, CDR2 SYGVNS. CDR3 amino acids: CASSEYRASGSTGELFF.

J is TRBJ2-7 and V is TRBV11-2. Germline-derived CDR1 and CDR2 are SGHAT and FQNNGV. The CDR3 covers 15 residues. The CDR3: CASSLEKVTPYEQYF.

The chain has TRBV18 and TRBJ2-1. CDR3 length equals 16 residues. Germline-derived CDR1 and CDR2 are KGHSH and LQKENI. CDR3: CASSPRVEANYNEQFF.

The chain carries TRBV14 and TRBJ2-1. The CDR3 has 16 residues. Per the germline V gene, CDR1 is SGHDN and CDR2 is FVKESK. This CDR3 reads CASSTIPSVLGDEQFF.

This chain connects TRBV28 to TRBJ2-3; checking the TCRdb D call of TRBD1 is not possible without DNA. The germline V gene has CDR1 MDHEN and CDR2 SYDVKM. The CDR3 length is 16 residues. CDR3 sequence reads: CASSLPYWDNTNTQYF. The full variable domain, completed using reference TRBV28 and TRBJ2-3, is DVKVTQSSRYLVKRTGEKVFLECVQDMDHENMFWYRQDPGLGLRLIYFSYDVKMKEKGDIPEGYSVSREKKERFSLILESASTNQTSMYLCASSLPYWDNTNTQYFGPGTRLTVL.